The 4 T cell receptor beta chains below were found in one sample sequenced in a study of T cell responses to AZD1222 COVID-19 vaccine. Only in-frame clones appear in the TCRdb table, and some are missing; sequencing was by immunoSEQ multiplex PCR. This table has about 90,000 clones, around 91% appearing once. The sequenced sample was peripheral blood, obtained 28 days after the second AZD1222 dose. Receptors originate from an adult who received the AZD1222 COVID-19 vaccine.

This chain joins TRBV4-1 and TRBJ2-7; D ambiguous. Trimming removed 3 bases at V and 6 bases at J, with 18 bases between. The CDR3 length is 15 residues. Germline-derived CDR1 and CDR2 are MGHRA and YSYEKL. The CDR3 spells CASSHRSRLDGEQYF. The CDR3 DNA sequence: TGCGCCAGCAGCCACCGGAGCCGGCTAGATGGCGAGCAGTACTTC.

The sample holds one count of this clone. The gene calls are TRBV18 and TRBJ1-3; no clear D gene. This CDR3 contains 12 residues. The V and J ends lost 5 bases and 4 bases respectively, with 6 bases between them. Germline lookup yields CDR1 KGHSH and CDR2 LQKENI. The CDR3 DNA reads TGTGCCAGCTCAGAACAGGGAAACACCATATATTTT. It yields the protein CASSEQGNTIYF.

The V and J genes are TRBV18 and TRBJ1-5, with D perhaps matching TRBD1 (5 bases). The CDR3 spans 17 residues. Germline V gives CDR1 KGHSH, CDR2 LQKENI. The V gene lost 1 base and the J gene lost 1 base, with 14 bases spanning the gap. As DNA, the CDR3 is TGTGCCAGCTCACCACGGGCGGGGCGCGGAAGCAATCAGCCCCAGCATTTT. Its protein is CASSPRAGRGSNQPQHF. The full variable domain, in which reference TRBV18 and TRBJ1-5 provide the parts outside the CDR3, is NAGVMQNPRHLVRRRGQEARLRCSPMKGHSHVYWYRQLPEEGLKFMVYLQKENIIDESGMPKERFSAEFPKEGPSILRIQQVVRGDSAAYFCASSPRAGRGSNQPQHFGDGTRLSIL.

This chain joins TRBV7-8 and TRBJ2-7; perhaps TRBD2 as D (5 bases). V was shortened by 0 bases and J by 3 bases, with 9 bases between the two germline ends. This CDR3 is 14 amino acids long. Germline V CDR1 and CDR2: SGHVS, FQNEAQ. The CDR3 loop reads CASSLAGSYYEQYF. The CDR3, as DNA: TGTGCCAGCAGCTTAGCGGGGAGCTACTACGAGCAGTACTTC.